These 29 T cell receptor beta chains share one sample of origin, sequenced in a study of T cells in Graves' hyperthyroidism and ophthalmopathy (dated by TCRdb to 2018 to 2020). The method was multiplex PCR. Sequencing used an Illumina HiSeq 2000. The TCR beta CDR3 regions were amplified from the RNA transcripts. For the first round of RT-PCR on the TCR CDR3, the HTBI primer set was used together with the Qiagen OneStep RT-PCR kit. The public reads were reprocessed in TCRdb via fastp at Q25 and MiXCR, keeping in-frame beta chains. CDR3 protein duplicates are merged, each entry listing the most common genes and DNA. This sample is represented by about 300,000 distinct CDR3 sequences; around 19% of them were singletons. Roughly 39% of the sample goes to the ten largest clones. Material for sequencing was blood. These receptors all come from a man in his forties or fifties with Graves' ophthalmopathy.

In this sample, this clonotype turned up a few times. V is TRBV5-5 and J is TRBJ1-5; possible D gene TRBD1, 5 bases. The CDR3 spans 15 residues. CDR1 and CDR2 from the germline V gene are SGHKS and YYEKEE (reference sequence). With 3 bases removed from V and 5 bases from J, the gap between germline ends came to 15 bases. DNA for the CDR3: TGTGCCAGCAGCTCCTTTTGGGGACGGGATCAGCCCCAGCATTTT. Amino acid sequence: CASSSFWGRDQPQHF.

This clonotype was counted many times. The chain carries TRBV5-1 and TRBJ2-2; D could derive from TRBD1 or TRBD2 (5 bases each). CDR1 and CDR2 (germline): SGHRS, YFSETQ. V was pared by 0 bases and J by 6 bases, with 24 bases between. This CDR3 is built from 19 residues. CDR3 region: CASSLAQATTHRGAGELFF. CDR3 nucleotides: TGCGCCAGCAGCTTGGCACAGGCGACTACCCACCGTGGTGCCGGGGAGCTGTTTTTT.

This clonotype was seen more than once but under ten times. This chain uses TRBV12-3 or TRBV12-4 with TRBJ2-7; 8 nucleotides match TRBD1. There are 15 residues in the CDR3. Trimming removed 2 bases from V and 2 bases from J; junction bases left unmatched: 5. DNA for the CDR3: TGTGCCAGCAGTTTATACAGGACAGGGACCTACGAGCAGTACTTC. It is translated as CASSLYRTGTYEQYF.

Only a few counts were recorded for this clonotype. The J gene is TRBJ2-7, the V gene TRBV12-3 or TRBV12-4; perhaps TRBD2 as D (7 bases). V dropped 1 base and J dropped 1 base, with 17 bases sitting between them. The CDR3 runs to 17 residues. The CDR3 spells CASSLVEGEGQSYEQYF. The CDR3 DNA is TGTGCCAGCAGTTTAGTAGAGGGGGAGGGTCAATCCTACGAGCAGTACTTC.

This clonotype showed up just once. V is TRBV20-1 and J is TRBJ2-7; no clear D gene. Germline loops: CDR1 DFQATT, CDR2 SNEGSKA (reference sequence). The CDR3 spans 14 residues. V dropped 5 bases and J dropped 0 bases, with 14 bases sitting between them. CDR3 protein: CSAGSTDSSYEQYF. The CDR3 nucleotides are TGCAGTGCTGGTTCCACCGATAGCTCCTACGAGCAGTACTTC.

The chain joins TRBV7-9 to TRBJ1-6; unclear D gene. The CDR3 is 13 amino acids. Trimming stripped 3 bases from V and 5 bases from J, with 5 bases between. Germline CDR1 and CDR2: SEHNR and FQNEAQ (reference sequence). CDR3 bases: TGTGCCAGCAGCTTCACAGATAATTCACCCCTCCACTTT. As protein: CASSFTDNSPLHF.

There are many counts of this clonotype. V is TRBV30 and J is TRBJ2-4; D not certain. In germline, CDR1 is GTSNPN, CDR2 SVGIG (reference sequence). V lost 4 bases, J lost 0 bases, and 10 bases lay in between. This CDR3 contains 14 residues. The CDR3 DNA sequence: TGTGCCTGGATTCCGTCGATAGCCAAAAACATTCAGTACTTC. Its protein is CAWIPSIAKNIQYF.

A remark on this clonotype: A much larger clone sits a single nucleotide away, making a read error possible. No conserved phenylalanine or tryptophan is present at the end of the CDR3, so a read error is the likely explanation. This chain uses TRBV18 with TRBJ1-1; D is unclear. This CDR3 has 14 residues. The V end lost 5 bases, the J end lost 0 bases, and 10 bases lay between the germline ends. CDR1 is KGHSH and CDR2 is LQKENI in the germline V gene. The CDR3: CASSSNHMNTEAFL. In nucleotides, the CDR3 is TGTGCCAGCTCATCGAACCACATGAACACTGAAGCTTTCCTT.

This clonotype was seen ten or more times. The J gene is TRBJ2-1, the V gene TRBV5-1; 11 bases map to TRBD2. V lost 4 bases to trimming and J lost 1 base; unmatched junction nucleotides: 13. Germline loops: CDR1 SGHRS, CDR2 YFSETQ. The CDR3 totals 19 residues. CDR3 sequence reads: CASSEPGLAEARSYNEQFF. The CDR3 nucleotides read TGCGCCAGCAGCGAACCGGGACTAGCGGAAGCTCGTTCCTACAATGAGCAGTTCTTC.

This clonotype was seen many times. V gene TRBV11-2 combines with J gene TRBJ2-3; 8 bases are shared with TRBD1. After removal of 0 bases from V and 2 bases from J, the junction contained 7 bases not matched to a gene. Germline lookup yields CDR1 SGHAT and CDR2 FQNNGV. The CDR3 has 17 residues. The CDR3 DNA reads as TGTGCCAGCAGCTTAGACCCTGGACAGGGTTTCACAGATACGCAGTATTTT. It yields the protein CASSLDPGQGFTDTQYF.

This clonotype was observed many times. J is TRBJ2-1 and V is TRBV29-1; 13 bases are a match to TRBD2. The CDR3 totals 13 residues. Germline V gene data show CDR1 as SQVTM and CDR2 as ANQGSEA. V was clipped by 5 bases and J by 10 bases; unmatched bases: 5. As DNA, the CDR3 is TGCAGCGTTCGGACTAGCGGGAGACTGGAGCAGTTCTTC. Residues: CSVRTSGRLEQFF.

V and J are TRBV20-1 and TRBJ1-2; D is uncertain. CDR3 length: 12 amino acids. Trimming left V 7 bases short and J 6 bases short, with 15 bases between. Germline assignment: CDR1 DFQATT and CDR2 SNEGSKA (reference sequence). DNA of the CDR3: TGCAGTGGAATCCAAAGCCTCGATGGCTACACCTTC. It is translated as CSGIQSLDGYTF.

This clonotype was counted a few times. The rearrangement links TRBV20-1 to TRBJ2-5; 9 bases are a match to TRBD2. Germline-derived CDR1 and CDR2 are DFQATT and SNEGSKA (reference sequence). V trimming: 6 bases; J trimming: 0 bases; junction bases outside the gene matches: 11. The CDR3 extends over 16 amino acids. For the CDR3, the DNA is TGCAGTGCCTCCTCCGTGACTAGCGGATACCAAGAGACCCAGTACTTC. This gives the protein CSASSVTSGYQETQYF.

The chain is built from TRBV12-3 or TRBV12-4 and TRBJ2-7; 7 bases are shared with TRBD2. Trimming cost V 6 bases and J 3 bases; bases outside gene matches: 11. CDR3 length equals 15 residues. The CDR3 sequence: CASSPAASGIYEQYF. CDR3 bases: TGTGCCAGCAGCCCGGCAGCTAGCGGTATCTACGAGCAGTACTTC.

This clonotype appeared many times. CDR3 sequence reads: CSARGTWAYEQYF. DNA for the CDR3: TGCAGTGCTAGGGGGACGTGGGCCTACGAGCAGTACTTC. This chain uses TRBV20-1 with TRBJ2-7; D possibly uses TRBD1 or TRBD2 (5 bases each). The CDR3 runs 13 residues. With 3 bases removed from V and 2 bases from J, the gap between germline ends came to 11 bases. CDR1 is DFQATT, CDR2 SNEGSKA, per germline (reference sequence).

The CDR3 sequence: CAWRLQGLYTGELFF. The CDR3 DNA follows: TGTGCCTGGAGATTACAGGGCCTTTACACCGGGGAGCTGTTTTTT. The chain couples TRBV30 to TRBJ2-2; D is perhaps TRBD1 (6 bases). Germline loops: CDR1 GTSNPN, CDR2 SVGIG (reference sequence). This CDR3 has 15 amino acids. Between the trimmed V and J ends, which lost 3 bases and 3 bases, there was a span of 14 bases.

Many counts were recorded for this clonotype. The chain has TRBV2 and TRBJ2-6, with TRBD2 identical over 11 bases. J was trimmed by 4 bases and V by 4 bases; bases with no gene match: 9. The CDR3 runs to 18 residues. Per the germline V gene, CDR1 is SNHLY and CDR2 is FYNNEI. This chain's CDR3 is CASSGEIAGGQGANVLTF. The CDR3 DNA reads TGTGCCAGCAGTGGGGAAATAGCGGGAGGGCAAGGGGCCAACGTCCTGACTTTC. The full variable domain, its missing parts supplied by reference TRBV2 and TRBJ2-6, is EPEVTQTPSHQVTQMGQEVILRCVPISNHLYFYWYRQILGQKVEFLVSFYNNEISEKSEIFDDQFSVERPDGSNFTLKIRSTKLEDSAMYFCASSGEIAGGQGANVLTFGAGSRLTVL.

In this sample, this clonotype turned up many times. The gene calls are TRBV3-1 and TRBJ1-3, with no clear D. CDR3 length: 16 residues. Trimming stripped 2 bases from V and 0 bases from J, with 11 bases between. Germline loops: CDR1 LGHDT, CDR2 YNNKEL (reference sequence). The CDR3 protein is CASSQSGGSSGNTIYF. The CDR3 coding sequence is TGTGCCAGCAGCCAATCGGGCGGTTCCTCTGGAAACACCATATATTTT. Drawing the rest from reference TRBV3-1 and TRBJ1-3, the complete variable domain is DTAVSQTPKYLVTQMGNDKSIKCEQNLGHDTMYWYKQDSKKFLKIMFSYNNKELIINETVPNRFSPKSPDKAHLNLHINSLELGDSAVYFCASSQSGGSSGNTIYFGEGSWLTVV.

This clonotype was found many times. The chain combines TRBV18 with TRBJ2-2, with 7 nucleotides matching TRBD1. The trim removed 5 bases at V and 3 bases at J, leaving 6 bases unmatched. The CDR3 sequence is 15 residues long. Germline V gene lookup returns CDR1 KGHSH and CDR2 LQKENI. This CDR3 reads CASSFRTGDTGELFF. The CDR3 bases are TGTGCCAGCTCATTTCGGACAGGCGACACCGGGGAGCTGTTTTTT. The whole variable domain, filled in from reference TRBV18 and TRBJ2-2, reads NAGVMQNPRHLVRRRGQEARLRCSPMKGHSHVYWYRQLPEEGLKFMVYLQKENIIDESGMPKERFSAEFPKEGPSILRIQQVVRGDSAAYFCASSFRTGDTGELFFGEGSRLTVL.

This clonotype has at least ten counts. The chain has TRBV18 and TRBJ1-5; no clear D gene. The CDR3 covers 14 residues. CDR1 KGHSH and CDR2 LQKENI come from the germline V gene. Trimming cost V 3 bases and J 4 bases, with 10 bases left between them. CDR3 coding DNA: TGTGCCAGCTCACCCTCGGGAGGGAATCAGCCCCAGCATTTT. Translation: CASSPSGGNQPQHF.

This clonotype was recorded a few times. The J gene is TRBJ1-1, the V gene TRBV9, with 7 nucleotides matching TRBD1. Germline assignment: CDR1 SGDLS and CDR2 YYNGEE. This CDR3 is built from 21 residues. V lost 0 bases, J lost 3 bases, and 23 bases stayed unmatched. The CDR3 loop reads CASSVVNRGPRANKKDTEAFF. Here the CDR3 DNA reads TGTGCCAGCAGCGTAGTAAACAGGGGCCCGAGGGCGAATAAGAAGGACACTGAAGCTTTCTTT.

The chain is built from TRBV12-3 or TRBV12-4 and TRBJ2-2, with 7 bases identical to TRBD1. V lost 10 bases to trimming and J lost 3 bases; unmatched junction nucleotides: 14. This CDR3 is 16 amino acids long. CDR3 sequence (DNA): TGTGCCATCATTCTAATTACAGGGGATGACACCGGGGAGCTGTTTTTT. Translated: CAIILITGDDTGELFF.

CDR3 nucleotide sequence: TGTGCCAGCAGCCAAAGAGGGCCTTGGTCTCAGCAGTTCTTC. It encodes CASSQRGPWSQQFF. The rearrangement links TRBV14 to TRBJ2-1; D is possibly TRBD2 (5 bases). V was trimmed by 2 bases and J by 11 bases, leaving 16 bases between them. The germline V gene has CDR1 SGHDN and CDR2 FVKESK. The length of the CDR3 is 14 residues.

The chain uses TRBV6-1 and TRBJ2-3; the match to TRBD1 covers 7 bases. This CDR3 region has 14 residues. V gave up 5 bases and J gave up 3 bases; unmatched junction bases: 5. Germline CDR1 reads MNHNS; CDR2 reads SASEGT. DNA of the CDR3: TGTGCCAGCAGTTTGACAGGGTTGACAGATACGCAGTATTTT. It encodes CASSLTGLTDTQYF.

This clonotype has a count of ten or more. V and J are TRBV28 and TRBJ2-5; 9 bases agree with TRBD2. Germline CDR1 reads MDHEN; CDR2 reads SYDVKM. The CDR3 spans 15 residues. V lost 7 bases and J lost 1; bases outside the gene matches: 7. In nucleotides, the CDR3 is TGTGCCAGCAAACTGGCGGGGGGGTTCCAAGAGACCCAGTACTTC. It specifies CASKLAGGFQETQYF.

This clonotype was counted many times. An end of the junction does not agree with germline; a read error may underlie this. V is TRBV5-1 and J is TRBJ2-5; D call uncertain. CDR1 and CDR2 from the germline V gene are SGHRS and YFSETQ. This CDR3 has 12 residues. The CDR3 sequence: CASSFSQETQYF. In DNA, the CDR3 is TGTGCCAGCAGCTTTTCCCAAGAGACCCAGTACTTC.

This clonotype was seen many times. The gene calls are TRBV29-1 and TRBJ2-1, with 9 bases fitting TRBD2. After removal of 5 bases from V and 4 bases from J, the junction contained 6 bases not matched to a gene. CDR3 length: 14 amino acids. Per the germline V gene, CDR1 is SQVTM and CDR2 is ANQGSEA. CDR3 region: CSVPGTSRYNEQFF. The CDR3 DNA reads TGCAGCGTTCCAGGGACTAGCCGTTACAATGAGCAGTTCTTC.

The CDR3 DNA follows: TGCGCCAGCAGCCCTACGGGGCCCAGTGAAGCTTTCTTT. This gives the protein CASSPTGPSEAFF. The V and J genes are TRBV5-1 and TRBJ1-1; the D gene is possibly TRBD1 (5 bases). The CDR3 length is 13 residues. CDR1 SGHRS and CDR2 YFSETQ come from the germline V gene. Deletions cut 4 bases from V and 7 bases from J, with 14 bases between.

This rearrangement joins TRBV29-1 to TRBJ2-5; D assignment may be TRBD1 or TRBD2 (6 bases each). The germline V and J ends were trimmed by 6 bases and 1 base, with 18 bases remaining between them. This CDR3 has 15 amino acids. Germline CDR1 and CDR2: SQVTM and ANQGSEA. The DNA of the CDR3 is TGCAGCGTGAGGGGGGACTCGCAGGGCCAAGAGACCCAGTACTTC. This gives the protein CSVRGDSQGQETQYF.